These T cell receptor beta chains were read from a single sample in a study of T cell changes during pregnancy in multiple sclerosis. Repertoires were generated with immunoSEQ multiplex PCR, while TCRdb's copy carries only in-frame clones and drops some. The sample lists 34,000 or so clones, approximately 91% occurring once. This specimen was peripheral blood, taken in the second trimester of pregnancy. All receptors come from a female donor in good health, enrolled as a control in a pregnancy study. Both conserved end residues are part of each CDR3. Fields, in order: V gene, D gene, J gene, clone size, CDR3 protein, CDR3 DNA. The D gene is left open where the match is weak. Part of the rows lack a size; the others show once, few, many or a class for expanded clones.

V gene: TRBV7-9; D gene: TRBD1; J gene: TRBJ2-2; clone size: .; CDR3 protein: CASSPPRQGARELFF; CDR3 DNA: TGTGCCAGCAGCCCACCCAGACAGGGGGCCCGGGAGCTGTTTTTT
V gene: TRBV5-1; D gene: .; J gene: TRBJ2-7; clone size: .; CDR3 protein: CASSPGPSIAYEQYF; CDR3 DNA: TGCGCCAGCAGCCCTGGGCCGAGTATAGCCTACGAGCAGTACTTC
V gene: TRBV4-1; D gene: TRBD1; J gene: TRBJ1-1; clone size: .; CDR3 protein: CASSPPTGGTEAFF; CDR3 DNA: TGCGCCAGCAGCCCACCGACAGGGGGGACTGAAGCTTTCTTT
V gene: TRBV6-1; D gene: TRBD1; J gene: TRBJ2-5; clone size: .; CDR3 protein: CASSETGEGGWTQYF; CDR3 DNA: TGTGCCAGCAGTGAAACAGGGGAAGGTGGTTGGACCCAGTACTTC
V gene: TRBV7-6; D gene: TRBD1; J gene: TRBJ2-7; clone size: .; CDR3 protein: CASSPGQGLYEQYF; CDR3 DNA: TGTGCCAGCAGCCCCGGACAGGGTCTATACGAGCAGTACTTC
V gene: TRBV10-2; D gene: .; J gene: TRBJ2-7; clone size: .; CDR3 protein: CASSESIIEQYF; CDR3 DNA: TGCGCCAGCAGTGAGTCCATCATCGAGCAGTACTTC
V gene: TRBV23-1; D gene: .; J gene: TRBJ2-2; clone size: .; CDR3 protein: CASSELGGGGGGTGELFF; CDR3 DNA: TGCGCCAGCAGTGAACTTGGTGGGGGCGGGGGAGGGACCGGGGAGCTGTTTTTT
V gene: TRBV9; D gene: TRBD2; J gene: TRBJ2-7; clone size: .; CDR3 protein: CASSISGSGEQYF; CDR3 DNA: TGTGCCAGCAGCATTAGCGGGAGTGGCGAGCAGTACTTC
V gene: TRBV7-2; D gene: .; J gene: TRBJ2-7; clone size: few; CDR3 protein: CASSLASAYSYEQYF; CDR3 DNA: TGTGCCAGCAGCTTAGCTAGCGCCTACTCCTACGAGCAGTACTTC
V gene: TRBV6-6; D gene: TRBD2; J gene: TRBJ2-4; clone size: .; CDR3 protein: CASSFVAGGAKNIQYF; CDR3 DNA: TGTGCCAGCAGTTTCGTAGCGGGGGGAGCCAAAAACATTCAGTACTTC
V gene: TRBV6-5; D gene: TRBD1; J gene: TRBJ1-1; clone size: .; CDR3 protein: CASSFRGPIPGEAFF; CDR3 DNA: TGTGCCAGCAGTTTCAGGGGGCCGATCCCTGGCGAAGCTTTCTTT
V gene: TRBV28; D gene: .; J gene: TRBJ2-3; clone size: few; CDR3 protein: CASRGFNTDTQYF; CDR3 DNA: TGTGCCAGCCGGGGATTTAACACAGATACGCAGTATTTT
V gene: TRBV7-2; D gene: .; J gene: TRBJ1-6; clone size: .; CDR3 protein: CASSLVGGSSYNSPLHF; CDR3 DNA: TGTGCCAGCAGCTTAGTAGGCGGGAGCTCCTATAATTCACCCCTCCACTTT
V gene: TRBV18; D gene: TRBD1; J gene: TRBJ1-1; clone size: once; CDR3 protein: CASSPLQDRRTEAFF; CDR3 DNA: TGTGCCAGCTCACCTCTCCAGGACAGGCGGACTGAAGCTTTCTTT
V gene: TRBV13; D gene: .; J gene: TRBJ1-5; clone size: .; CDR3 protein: CASSFGRGSNQPQHF; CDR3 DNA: TGTGCCAGCAGCTTCGGTAGGGGTAGCAATCAGCCCCAGCATTTT
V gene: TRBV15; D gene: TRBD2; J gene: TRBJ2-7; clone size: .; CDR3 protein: CATSRESGGADEQYF; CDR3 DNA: TGTGCCACCAGCAGAGAGAGCGGGGGGGCCGACGAGCAGTACTTC
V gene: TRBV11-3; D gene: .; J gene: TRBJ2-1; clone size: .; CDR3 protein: CASSSSRFNEQFF; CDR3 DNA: TGTGCCAGCAGCTCCTCCAGGTTCAATGAGCAGTTCTTC
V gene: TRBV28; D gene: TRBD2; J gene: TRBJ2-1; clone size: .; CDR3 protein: CASRAGGFNEQFF; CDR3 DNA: TGTGCCAGCAGAGCGGGAGGGTTTAATGAGCAGTTCTTC
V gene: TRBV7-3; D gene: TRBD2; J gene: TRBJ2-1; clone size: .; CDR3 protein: CASSETRLAGNNEQFF; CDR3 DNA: TGTGCCAGCAGCGAAACGAGGCTAGCGGGTAACAATGAGCAGTTCTTC
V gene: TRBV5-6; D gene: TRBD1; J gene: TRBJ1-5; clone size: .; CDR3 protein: CASSVTGDSNQPQHF; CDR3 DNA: TGTGCCAGCAGCGTTACAGGGGATAGCAATCAGCCCCAGCATTTT
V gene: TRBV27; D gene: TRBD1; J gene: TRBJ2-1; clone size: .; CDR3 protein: CASRRQGGYNEQFF; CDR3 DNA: TGTGCCAGCCGCCGACAGGGGGGTTACAATGAGCAGTTCTTC
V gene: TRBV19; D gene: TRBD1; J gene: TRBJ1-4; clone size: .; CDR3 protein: CASRPGQTTNEKLFF; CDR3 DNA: TGTGCCAGTAGACCGGGACAGACAACTAATGAAAAACTGTTTTTT
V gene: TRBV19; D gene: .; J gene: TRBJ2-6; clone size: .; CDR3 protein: CASSNQGGAGANVLTF; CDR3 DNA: TGTGCCAGTAGTAACCAGGGAGGCGCTGGGGCCAACGTCCTGACTTTC
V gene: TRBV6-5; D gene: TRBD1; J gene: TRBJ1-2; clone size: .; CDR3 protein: CASSYLRQGLNYGYTF; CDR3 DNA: TGTGCCAGCAGTTACCTGAGACAGGGTCTAAATTATGGCTACACCTTC
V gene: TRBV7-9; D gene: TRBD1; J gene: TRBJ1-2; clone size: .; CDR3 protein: CASSPGTGALGNYGYTF; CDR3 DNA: TGTGCCAGCAGCCCCGGGACAGGGGCCCTAGGAAACTATGGCTACACCTTC
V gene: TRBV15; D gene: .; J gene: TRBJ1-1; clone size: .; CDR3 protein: CATSRDLTGTEAFF; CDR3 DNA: TGTGCCACCAGCAGAGATCTAACGGGGACTGAAGCTTTCTTT
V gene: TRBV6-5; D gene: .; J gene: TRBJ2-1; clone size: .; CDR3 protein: CASRAGVYNEQFF; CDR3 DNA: TGTGCCAGCAGGGCAGGGGTCTACAATGAGCAGTTCTTC
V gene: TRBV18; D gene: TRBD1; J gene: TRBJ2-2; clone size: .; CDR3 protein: CASSPRPGGTENTGELFF; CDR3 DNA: TGTGCCAGCTCACCCAGACCCGGTGGGACAGAGAACACCGGGGAGCTGTTTTTT
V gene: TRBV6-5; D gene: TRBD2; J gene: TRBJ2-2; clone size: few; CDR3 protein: CASSTSESGELFF; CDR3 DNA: TGTGCCAGCAGTACTAGCGAGTCCGGGGAGCTGTTTTTT
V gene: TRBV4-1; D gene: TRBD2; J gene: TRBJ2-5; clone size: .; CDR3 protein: CASSHPLAGVGQETQYF; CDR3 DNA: TGCGCCAGCAGCCACCCCCTAGCGGGAGTAGGTCAGGAGACCCAGTACTTC
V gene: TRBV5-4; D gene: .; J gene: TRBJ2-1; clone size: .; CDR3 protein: CASSLVDSPYNEQFF; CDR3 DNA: TGTGCCAGCAGCTTGGTGGACTCCCCCTACAATGAGCAGTTCTTC